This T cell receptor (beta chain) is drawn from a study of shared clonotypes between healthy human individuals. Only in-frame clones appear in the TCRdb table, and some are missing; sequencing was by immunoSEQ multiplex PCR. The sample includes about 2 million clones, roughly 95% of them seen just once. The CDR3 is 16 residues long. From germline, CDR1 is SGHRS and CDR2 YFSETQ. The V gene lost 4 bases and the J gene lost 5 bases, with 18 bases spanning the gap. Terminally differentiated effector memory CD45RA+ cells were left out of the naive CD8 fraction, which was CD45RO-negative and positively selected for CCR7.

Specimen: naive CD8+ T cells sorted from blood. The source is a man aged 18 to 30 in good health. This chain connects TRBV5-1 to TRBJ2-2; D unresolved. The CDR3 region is CASSLVRRTETGELFF. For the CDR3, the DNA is TGCGCCAGCAGCCTAGTACGACGGACCGAAACCGGGGAGCTGTTTTTT.